Below, one T cell receptor (beta chain) is given with its context. Its antigen is undetermined. Repertoires were generated with immunoSEQ multiplex PCR, while TCRdb's copy carries only in-frame clones and drops some. Of a few thousand clones in the sample, roughly 61% were seen once. The sample is drawn from a study of regulatory dendritic cells for organ transplantation. Findings and caveats of the study: Mature dendritic cells appeared to drive more memory CD8+ clonal expansion than regulatory ones. Memory CD8+ T cells were the most oligoclonal; naive cells were highly diverse.

The germline CDR1 and CDR2 sequences are LGHNT and FRNRAP. The V and J ends lost 5 bases and 0 bases respectively, with 11 bases between them. The CDR3 totals 15 residues. Memory T cells were CD45RO+, naive were CD45RA+, sorted by FACS. The TCR sequence derives from a human donor in good health. This chain uses TRBV12-5 with TRBJ2-1, with a weak D call TRBD2 (5 bases). Specimen: memory CD8+ T cells from blood. The subset here: CD45RO+ memory T cells. In nucleotides, the CDR3 is TGTGCTAGTGGTAGCGGAAGTGCCTCCTACAATGAGCAGTTCTTC. Translated: CASGSGSASYNEQFF.